This T cell receptor beta chain was captured by sequencing in a study of blood T cell repertoires in COVID-19. Study details: The United States, Italy and Spain were the sources of the acute and convalescent COVID-19 samples.

This clone was seen a single time. How the authors handled the data: Amplification from reference gene primers served as the basis for estimated nucleated cell counts. TCRdb keeps only in-frame clones here, not all; method: immunoSEQ multiplex PCR. V and J calls and clone size are given by that table; D and trimming were obtained from the DNA. The sample contains 150,000 to 200,000 clones, 90% of which appear only once. V lost 6 bases and J lost 1; bases outside the gene matches: 5. Germline values: CDR1 SEHNR, CDR2 FQNEAQ (reference sequence). The CDR3 consists of 14 residues. The sequence was collected from a man aged 60-69 years with active or convalescent COVID-19. The gene calls are TRBV7-9 and TRBJ2-7; TRBD2 aligns across 8 bases. The sequenced material came from peripheral blood. The CDR3 DNA reads TGTGCCAGCAGGATCGGCGGGAGGTCCTACGAGCAGTACTTC. As protein: CASRIGGRSYEQYF.